These T cell receptor beta chains were read from a single sample in a study of blood T cell repertoires in COVID-19. Generated by immunoSEQ multiplex PCR, the TCRdb table keeps only in-frame clones and is missing some. The table lists over 110,000 clones, approximately 84% of them singletons. Sequencing used PBMCs or T cells enriched from blood (not recorded which). The receptors stem from a man in his fifties in a cohort exposed to, infected with or recovered from COVID-19 (not recorded which). CDR3s include the opening cysteine and the closing phenylalanine or tryptophan. The D gene is left open where the match is weak. Expanded clones are given a class, and other clones once, few, many or no size at all.

j_call v_call d_call clone_size cdr3_aa cdr3_nt
TRBJ1-6 TRBV7-2 NA NA CASRMDTYNSPLHF TGTGCCAGCCGTATGGACACTTATAATTCACCCCTCCACTTT
TRBJ1-3 TRBV9 NA NA CASSVAEVGNTIYF TGTGCCAGCAGCGTAGCTGAGGTTGGAAACACCATATATTTT
TRBJ2-7 TRBV11-2 NA NA CASSLELASYEQYF TGTGCCAGCAGCTTAGAGTTAGCGTCCTACGAGCAGTACTTC
TRBJ2-7 TRBV27 TRBD2 once CASEGYGTSGSEQYF TGTGCCAGCGAAGGCTACGGGACTAGCGGTTCCGAGCAGTACTTC
TRBJ1-5 TRBV19 NA few CASTRRGGGNNQPQHF TGTGCCAGTACCCGGCGGGGGGGAGGGAACAATCAGCCCCAGCATTTT
TRBJ1-5 TRBV2 NA NA CASSDRENQPQHF TGTGCCAGCAGTGATAGAGAGAATCAGCCCCAGCATTTT
TRBJ1-1 TRBV19 TRBD1 NA CASSARPRFSDRAGEAFF TGTGCCAGTAGTGCCCGCCCGCGTTTTTCGGACAGGGCTGGTGAAGCTTTCTTT
TRBJ2-5 TRBV11-2 NA once CASSSDGGTVQETQYF TGTGCCAGCAGCTCCGATGGGGGGACCGTCCAGGAGACCCAGTACTTC
TRBJ2-2 TRBV30 NA few CAWSPLANTGELFF TGTGCCTGGAGCCCGCTAGCGAACACCGGGGAGCTGTTTTTT
TRBJ1-5 TRBV19 NA once CASTPLFRQDNQPQHF TGTGCCAGTACTCCCTTATTTCGACAGGACAATCAGCCCCAGCATTTT
TRBJ1-1 TRBV9 TRBD1 NA CASSPTGVNTEAFF TGTGCCAGCAGCCCGACAGGGGTGAACACTGAAGCTTTCTTT
TRBJ2-5 TRBV7-9 NA NA CASSLGDTAGTQYF TGTGCCAGCAGCTTAGGGGACACCGCCGGGACCCAGTACTTC
TRBJ1-5 TRBV19 NA NA CASSIDWGGGQPQHF TGTGCCAGTAGTATAGATTGGGGAGGCGGTCAGCCCCAGCATTTT
TRBJ1-5 TRBV19 NA NA CASTPDRTNQPQHF TGTGCCAGTACCCCCGACAGAACCAATCAGCCCCAGCATTTT
TRBJ1-1 TRBV7-2 TRBD1 NA CASSRLGRGTEAFF TGTGCCAGCAGTCGCCTAGGCAGGGGGACTGAAGCTTTCTTT
TRBJ1-5 TRBV4-2 TRBD1 NA CASSQEGTGNSNQPQHF TGTGCCAGCAGCCAAGAAGGGACAGGCAATAGCAATCAGCCCCAGCATTTT
TRBJ2-3 TRBV4-1 TRBD2 NA CASSLRLAGGLGSTDTQYF TGCGCCAGCAGCCTAAGACTAGCGGGAGGCCTTGGGAGCACAGATACGCAGTATTTT
TRBJ2-1 TRBV7-8 TRBD2 NA CAGLLAGFDNEQFF TGTGCCGGTTTACTAGCGGGATTTGACAATGAGCAGTTCTTC
TRBJ1-1 TRBV7-2 TRBD1 NA CASSLDRGNTEAFF TGTGCCAGCAGCTTAGACAGGGGCAACACTGAAGCTTTCTTT
TRBJ2-1 TRBV9 TRBD2 few CASSVQLAGKGDEQFF TGTGCCAGCAGCGTCCAACTAGCGGGAAAGGGCGATGAGCAGTTCTTC
TRBJ1-5 TRBV19 NA once CASSRLESQPQHF TGTGCCAGTAGTCGCCTCGAGAGTCAGCCCCAGCATTTT
TRBJ2-1 TRBV5-1 TRBD2 NA CASSSEREYNEQFF TGCGCCAGCAGCTCGGAGCGGGAGTACAATGAGCAGTTCTTC
TRBJ1-3 TRBV6-5 NA NA CASSSSREVNTIYF TGTGCCAGCAGCTCCTCCAGGGAGGTAAACACCATATATTTT
TRBJ2-2 TRBV11-2 NA NA CASSSYTGELFF TGTGCCAGCAGCTCTTACACCGGGGAGCTGTTTTTT
TRBJ2-1 TRBV5-4 TRBD2 NA CASARGGDRSYNEQFF TGTGCCAGCGCCCGGGGGGGGGACCGCTCCTACAATGAGCAGTTCTTC
TRBJ2-7 TRBV10-3 TRBD1 NA CAISVSGQGTYEQYF TGTGCCATCAGTGTTTCGGGACAGGGGACCTACGAGCAGTACTTC
TRBJ1-4 TRBV27 TRBD1 NA CASSYDRGREKLFF TGTGCCAGCAGTTACGACAGGGGGCGCGAAAAACTGTTTTTT
TRBJ2-1 TRBV19 TRBD2 NA CASSIWGGDYNEQFF TGTGCCAGTAGTATCTGGGGGGGAGATTACAATGAGCAGTTCTTC
TRBJ2-5 TRBV5-1 TRBD2 NA CASSLGGSGFGETQYF TGCGCCAGCAGCTTGGGCGGGAGTGGTTTTGGAGAGACCCAGTACTTC
TRBJ1-1 TRBV5-1 TRBD1 NA CASSLRQGIGTEAFF TGCGCCAGCAGCTTAAGACAGGGGATTGGCACTGAAGCTTTCTTT
TRBJ2-5 TRBV7-7 NA NA CASSLQGNQETQYF TGTGCCAGCAGCTTACAGGGGAACCAAGAGACCCAGTACTTC
TRBJ1-5 TRBV11-3 TRBD1 NA CASSFRRDSYQPQHF TGTGCCAGCAGCTTTAGGAGGGACAGCTATCAGCCCCAGCATTTT
TRBJ2-5 TRBV2 TRBD2 once CAGRTSGFQETQYF TGTGCCGGAAGGACTAGCGGTTTTCAAGAGACCCAGTACTTC
TRBJ2-2 TRBV12-3/TRBV12-4 NA NA CASSPLEVGELFF TGTGCCAGCAGCCCTCTAGAAGTCGGGGAGCTGTTTTTT
TRBJ2-5 TRBV5-8 TRBD2 NA CASSKGTSGEETQYF TGTGCCAGCAGCAAAGGGACTAGCGGTGAAGAGACCCAGTACTTC
TRBJ1-1 TRBV10-1 NA NA CASSEGRSTEAFF TGCGCCAGCAGTGAGGGCAGATCCACTGAAGCTTTCTTT
TRBJ2-5 TRBV5-4 NA NA CASSLPGETQYF TGTGCCAGCAGCTTACCCGGGGAGACCCAGTACTTC
TRBJ2-1 TRBV9 TRBD1 NA CASSVGQGAGEQFF TGTGCCAGCAGCGTAGGTCAGGGGGCAGGTGAGCAGTTCTTC
TRBJ2-7 TRBV24-1 NA NA CATSDFSSYEQYF TGTGCCACCAGTGATTTCTCTTCCTACGAGCAGTACTTC
TRBJ2-7 TRBV19 TRBD1 NA CASSRDRVDEQYF TGTGCCAGTAGTCGCGACAGGGTCGACGAGCAGTACTTC
TRBJ2-5 TRBV3-1/TRBV3-2 NA NA CASSQGTAIYQETQYF TGTGCCAGCAGCCAAGGGACAGCCATTTACCAAGAGACCCAGTACTTC
TRBJ1-2 TRBV29-1 NA NA CSVSGIQGYGYTF TGCAGCGTTTCCGGGATACAGGGCTATGGCTACACCTTC
TRBJ2-1 TRBV27 TRBD2 NA CASSHGGEQFF TGTGCCAGCAGTCACGGGGGGGAGCAGTTCTTC
TRBJ2-3 TRBV21-1 NA NA CASSKGGDKRPKKPDTQYF TGTGCCAGCAGCAAAGGTGGGGATAAGCGGCCGAAAAAGCCAGATACGCAGTATTTT
TRBJ1-1 TRBV5-4 NA NA CASSPRGGSITNTEAFF TGTGCCAGCAGCCCGAGGGGGGGGTCGATTACGAACACTGAAGCTTTCTTT
TRBJ2-7 TRBV27 TRBD1 NA CASSPGQTMYEQYF TGTGCCAGCAGCCCGGGACAGACGATGTACGAGCAGTACTTC
TRBJ1-5 TRBV27 TRBD1 NA CASRSGTGGGQPQHF TGTGCCAGCAGATCCGGGACAGGGGGTGGTCAGCCCCAGCATTTT